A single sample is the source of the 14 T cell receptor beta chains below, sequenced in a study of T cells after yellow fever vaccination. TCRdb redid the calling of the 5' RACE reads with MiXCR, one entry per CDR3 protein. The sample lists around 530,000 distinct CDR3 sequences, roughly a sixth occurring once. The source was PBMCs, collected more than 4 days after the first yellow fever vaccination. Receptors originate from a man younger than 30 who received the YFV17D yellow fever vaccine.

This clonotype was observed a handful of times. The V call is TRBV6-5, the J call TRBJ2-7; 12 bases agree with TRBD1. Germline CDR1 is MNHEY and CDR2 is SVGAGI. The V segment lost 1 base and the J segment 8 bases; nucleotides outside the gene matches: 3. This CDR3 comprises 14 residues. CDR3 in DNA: TGTGCCAGCAGTTACTTAGGGACAGGGGGCCAGCAGTACTTC. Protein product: CASSYLGTGGQQYF.

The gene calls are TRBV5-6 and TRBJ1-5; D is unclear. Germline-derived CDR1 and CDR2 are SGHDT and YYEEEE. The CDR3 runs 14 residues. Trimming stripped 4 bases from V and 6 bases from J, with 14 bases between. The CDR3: CASSLWVFPQPQHF. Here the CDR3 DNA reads TGTGCCAGCAGCCTGTGGGTTTTCCCTCAGCCCCAGCATTTT.

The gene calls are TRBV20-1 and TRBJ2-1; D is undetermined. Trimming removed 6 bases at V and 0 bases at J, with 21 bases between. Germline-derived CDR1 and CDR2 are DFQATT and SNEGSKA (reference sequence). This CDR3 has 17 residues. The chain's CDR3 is CSAWLVVLKGSYNEQFF. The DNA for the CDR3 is TGCAGTGCATGGCTAGTAGTATTGAAGGGCTCCTACAATGAGCAGTTCTTC.

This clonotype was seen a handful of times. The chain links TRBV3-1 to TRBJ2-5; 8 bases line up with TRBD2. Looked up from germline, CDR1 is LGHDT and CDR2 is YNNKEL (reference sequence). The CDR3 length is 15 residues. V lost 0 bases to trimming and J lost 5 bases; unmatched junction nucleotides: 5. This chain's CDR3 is CASSQDRGGWETQYF. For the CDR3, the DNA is TGTGCCAGCAGCCAAGATCGGGGGGGCTGGGAGACCCAGTACTTC.

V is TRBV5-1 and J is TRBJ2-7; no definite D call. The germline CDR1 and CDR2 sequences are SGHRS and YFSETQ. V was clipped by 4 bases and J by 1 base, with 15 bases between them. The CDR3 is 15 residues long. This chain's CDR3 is CASSPVFGRSYEQYF. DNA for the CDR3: TGCGCCAGCAGCCCGGTTTTCGGTCGTTCCTACGAGCAGTACTTC.

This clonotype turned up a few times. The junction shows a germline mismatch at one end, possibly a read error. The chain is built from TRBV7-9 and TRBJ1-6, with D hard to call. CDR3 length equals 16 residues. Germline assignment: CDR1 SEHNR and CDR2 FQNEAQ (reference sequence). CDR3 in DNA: TGTGCCAGCAGCTTAGTCTCCGCCGAAAATAATTCACTCCTCCACTTT. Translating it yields CASSLVSAENNSLLHF.

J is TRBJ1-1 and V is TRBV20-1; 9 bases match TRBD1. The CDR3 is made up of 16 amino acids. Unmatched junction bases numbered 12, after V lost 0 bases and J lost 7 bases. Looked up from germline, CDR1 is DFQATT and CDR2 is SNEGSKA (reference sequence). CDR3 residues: CSARELSGTGMDEAFF. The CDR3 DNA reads TGCAGTGCTAGAGAATTATCCGGGACAGGGATGGATGAAGCTTTCTTT.

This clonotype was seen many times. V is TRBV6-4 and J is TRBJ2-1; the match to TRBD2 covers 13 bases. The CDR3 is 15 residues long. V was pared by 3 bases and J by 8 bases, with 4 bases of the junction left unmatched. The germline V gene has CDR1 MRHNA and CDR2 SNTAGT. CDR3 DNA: TGTGCCAGCAGTGAAACTAGCGGGGGGGCACATGAGCAGTTCTTC. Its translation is CASSETSGGAHEQFF.

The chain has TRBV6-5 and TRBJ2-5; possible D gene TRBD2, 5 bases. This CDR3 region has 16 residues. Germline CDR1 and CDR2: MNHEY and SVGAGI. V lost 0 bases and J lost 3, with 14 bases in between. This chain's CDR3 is CASSYSHPRREETQYF. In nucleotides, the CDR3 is TGTGCCAGCAGTTACTCGCACCCTCGGCGGGAAGAGACCCAGTACTTC.

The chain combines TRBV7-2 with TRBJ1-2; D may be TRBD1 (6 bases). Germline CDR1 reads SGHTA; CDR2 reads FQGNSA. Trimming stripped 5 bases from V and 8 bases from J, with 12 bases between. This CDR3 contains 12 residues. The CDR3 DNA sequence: TGTGCCAGCAGCCTACAGGGCACGGGCTACACCTTC. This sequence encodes CASSLQGTGYTF.

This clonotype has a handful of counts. CDR3 nucleotide sequence: TGTGCCAGCAGAAACAGGGAGGACACTGAAGCTTTCTTT. Translating it yields CASRNREDTEAFF. V usage is TRBV6-2 or TRBV6-3 and J usage is TRBJ1-1; tentatively, D is TRBD1 (6 bases). The CDR3 spans 13 residues. V lost 6 bases, J lost 3 bases, and 11 bases lay in between. Germline loops: CDR1 MNHEY, CDR2 SVGEGT.

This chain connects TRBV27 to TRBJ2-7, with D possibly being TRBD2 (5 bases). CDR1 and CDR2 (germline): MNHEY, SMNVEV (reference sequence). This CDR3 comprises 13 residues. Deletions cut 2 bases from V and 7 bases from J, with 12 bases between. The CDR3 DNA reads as TGTGCCAGCAGTTTAAGTCTGGGGAGAGAGCAGTACTTC. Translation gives CASSLSLGREQYF.

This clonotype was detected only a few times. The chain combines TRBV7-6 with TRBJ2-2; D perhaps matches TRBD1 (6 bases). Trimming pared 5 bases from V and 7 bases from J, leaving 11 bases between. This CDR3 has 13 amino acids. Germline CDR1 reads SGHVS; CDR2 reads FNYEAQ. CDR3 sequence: CASSPGQIGELFF. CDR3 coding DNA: TGTGCCAGCAGCCCCGGACAGATCGGGGAGCTGTTTTTT.

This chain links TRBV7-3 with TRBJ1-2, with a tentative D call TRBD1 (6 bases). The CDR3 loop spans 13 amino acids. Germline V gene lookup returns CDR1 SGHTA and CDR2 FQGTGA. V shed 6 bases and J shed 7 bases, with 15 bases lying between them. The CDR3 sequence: CASSSDRNSGYTF. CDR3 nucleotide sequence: TGTGCCAGCAGTTCCGACAGGAACAGTGGCTACACCTTC.